These T cell receptor beta chains were read from a single sample in a study of T cell repertoires in cytomegalovirus infection. TCRdb redid the calling of the reads with MiXCR, one entry per CDR3 protein. The table has around 310,000 distinct CDR3 sequences, 25% to 35% seen once. No antigen is known for these receptors. The sequenced sample was cultured PBMCs, obtained from culture after CMV antigen stimulation. The receptor source for this set is a human donor in good health (CMV status not recorded). Some clones in this sample may be carry-over from other donors' samples. Each CDR3 is given with its conserved first and last residue. The D gene is left open where the match is weak. Clone sizes are given selectively: once, few, many, or a class where the clone is expanded.

J gene,V gene,clone size,D gene,CDR3 protein,CDR3 DNA
TRBJ1-1,TRBV6-1,NA,NA,CASSIRQVRGPEAFF,TGTGCCAGCAGTATCCGACAGGTCCGGGGCCCTGAAGCTTTCTTT
TRBJ2-5,TRBV12-3/TRBV12-4,many,NA,CASSFGPRGMETQYF,TGTGCCAGCAGTTTTGGGCCTAGAGGTATGGAGACCCAGTACTTC
TRBJ2-3,TRBV7-8,NA,TRBD2,CASSAGLAGVTDTQYF,TGTGCCAGCAGCGCCGGACTAGCGGGAGTCACAGATACGCAGTATTTT
TRBJ1-6,TRBV7-2,many,NA,CASSLQGRSSPLHF,TGTGCCAGCAGCTTACAGGGGAGGAGTTCACCCCTCCACTTT
TRBJ1-1,TRBV27,few,NA,CASSLFPRVRRNTEAFF,TGTGCCAGCAGTTTATTCCCTCGAGTACGGCGGAACACTGAAGCTTTCTTT
TRBJ2-3,TRBV11-2,NA,TRBD2,CASSLVPGGGDTQYF,TGTGCCAGCAGCTTAGTTCCGGGGGGAGGAGATACGCAGTATTTT
TRBJ1-5,TRBV15,NA,NA,CATSIGTSQPQHF,TGTGCCACCAGCATCGGCACTAGTCAGCCCCAGCATTTT
TRBJ2-2,TRBV12-3/TRBV12-4,NA,NA,CASSFQGGAGELFF,TGTGCCAGCAGTTTTCAGGGTGGGGCCGGGGAGCTGTTTTTT
TRBJ2-3,TRBV7-9,few,NA,CASSSGQGRDTQYF,TGTGCCAGCAGCTCCGGTCAAGGCAGAGATACGCAGTATTTT
TRBJ2-1,TRBV7-8,few,TRBD2,CASSASGISYNEQFF,TGTGCCAGCAGCGCTAGCGGGATCTCCTACAATGAGCAGTTCTTC
TRBJ1-2,TRBV28,few,NA,CASSSTRFGYGYTF,TGTGCCAGCAGCTCAACTCGTTTTGGCTATGGCTACACCTTC
TRBJ2-1,TRBV27,few,TRBD2,CASSPTVGSGSVDEQFF,TGTGCCAGCAGTCCAACCGTGGGTAGCGGGAGTGTGGATGAGCAGTTCTTC
TRBJ1-4,TRBV5-1,NA,NA,CASSLGTTTNEKLFF,TGCGCCAGCAGCTTAGGGACAACAACTAATGAAAAACTGTTTTTT
TRBJ2-3,TRBV15,few,NA,CATSRLLYTQYF,TGTGCCACCAGCAGATTGCTGTATACGCAGTATTTT
TRBJ1-6,TRBV6-1,few,NA,CASSEQGVYNSPLHF,TGTGCCAGCAGTGAACAGGGTGTCTATAATTCACCCCTCCACTTT
TRBJ2-4,TRBV7-9,few,NA,CASRVDLGVKITKNIQYF,TGTGCCAGCAGGGTAGACTTGGGGGTGAAAATTACAAAGAACATTCAGTACTTC
TRBJ2-1,TRBV12-3/TRBV12-4,NA,NA,CASGQGGNEQFF,TGTGCCAGCGGCCAGGGGGGAAATGAGCAGTTCTTC
TRBJ1-1,TRBV7-3,NA,NA,CASSLHGGAEAFF,TGTGCCAGCAGCTTACATGGAGGGGCTGAAGCTTTCTTT
TRBJ2-5,TRBV28,NA,TRBD1,CASRYDRGQETQYF,TGTGCCAGCAGATATGACAGGGGCCAAGAGACCCAGTACTTC
TRBJ1-3,TRBV7-3,NA,NA,CASSLGGAGSTIYF,TGTGCCAGCAGCTTGGGGGGGGCGGGCAGCACCATATATTTT
TRBJ1-3,TRBV7-9,NA,TRBD1,CASPGTGAGNTIYF,TGTGCCAGCCCCGGCACAGGGGCTGGAAACACCATATATTTT
TRBJ2-7,TRBV6-6,NA,TRBD1,CASTHGTALYEQYF,TGTGCCAGCACCCACGGGACAGCCCTCTACGAGCAGTACTTC
TRBJ2-7,TRBV5-6,few,TRBD2,CASSFWTSGSKYEQYF,TGTGCCAGCAGCTTCTGGACTAGCGGGAGTAAGTACGAGCAGTACTTC
TRBJ2-7,TRBV5-6,few,NA,CASSLRDYEQYF,TGTGCCAGCAGCTTGAGGGACTACGAGCAGTACTTC